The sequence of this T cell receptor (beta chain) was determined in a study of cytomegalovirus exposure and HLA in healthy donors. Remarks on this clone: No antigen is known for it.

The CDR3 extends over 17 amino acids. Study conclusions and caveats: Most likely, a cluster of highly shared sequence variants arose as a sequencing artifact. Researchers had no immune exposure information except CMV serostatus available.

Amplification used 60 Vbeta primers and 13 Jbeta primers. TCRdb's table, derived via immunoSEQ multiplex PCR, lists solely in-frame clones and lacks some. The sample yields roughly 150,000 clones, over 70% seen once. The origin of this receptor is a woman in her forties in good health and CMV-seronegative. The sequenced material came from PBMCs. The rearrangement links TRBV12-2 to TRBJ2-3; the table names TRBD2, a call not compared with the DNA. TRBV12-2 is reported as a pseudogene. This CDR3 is CASRPPRGGVGSDTQYF. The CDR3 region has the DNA TGTGCAAGTCGCCCACCTCGGGGGGGGGTTGGGTCAGATACGCAGTATTTT.